This T cell receptor (beta chain) was observed in a study of radiation and T cells in renal cell carcinoma. For the study at large: Nephrectomy followed 15 Gy stereotactic body radiation by 4 weeks. Study-wide findings and caveats: Pretreatment tumor biopsies were lacking, so baseline clonotypes are unknown. Top tumor clonotypes rose in blood 2 weeks post-radiation, then contracted.

Concerning this clone itself: Its antigen is as yet unknown.

This table comes from immunoSEQ multiplex PCR, and its TCRdb copy is limited to in-frame clones, with some not included. The table lists some 150,000 clones, roughly 89% of them singletons. Time point here: blood 2 weeks post-SBRT. The treatment denotes: 15 Gy SBRT to primary tumor, nephrectomy 4 weeks later. After SBRT, blood was collected at 2 and 4 weeks, plus baseline. The source was blood, collected from a patient whose treatment included radiotherapy and nephrectomy. The origin of this receptor is a woman in her forties or fifties with renal cell carcinoma.

The CDR3: CASRKDGSTEAFF. DNA of the CDR3: TGTGCCAGCAGGAAGGATGGCAGCACTGAAGCTTTCTTT. The rearrangement uses TRBV11-2 and TRBJ1-1; D unresolved. V dropped 6 bases and J dropped 4 bases, with 12 bases sitting between them. CDR1 and CDR2 from the germline V gene are SGHAT and FQNNGV. CDR3 length: 13 residues. The complete variable domain, with remaining parts taken from reference TRBV11-2 and TRBJ1-1, reads EAGVAQSPRYKIIEKRQSVAFWCNPISGHATLYWYQQILGQGPKLLIQFQNNGVVDDSQLPKDRFSAERLKGVDSTLKIQPAKLEDSAVYLCASRKDGSTEAFFGQGTRLTVV.